This T cell receptor beta chain was retrieved from a study of shared clonotypes between healthy human individuals. Study as a whole: CD4 naive cells filled three plates per donor, CD4 memory three, CD8 naive two and CD8 memory one.

Several immunoSEQ plates held equal portions of the genomic DNA taken from each subset. Repertoires were generated with immunoSEQ multiplex PCR, while TCRdb's copy carries only in-frame clones and drops some. The repertoire holds approximately 2.4 million clones, with roughly 95% as singletons. Remarks on this clone: The sample has other DNA sequences that encode this CDR3 too.

The germline CDR1 and CDR2 sequences are MNHNS and SASEGT. With 6 bases clipped from V and 6 bases from J, the junction kept 5 bases outside the gene matches. The CDR3 extends over 12 amino acids. The rearrangement joins TRBV6-1 to TRBJ2-7, with 7 bases identical to TRBD1. This clonotype was sampled from a young man in good health. The sequenced sample was naive CD4+ T cells sorted from blood. The subset: CD45RA+ positively selected. CDR3 protein: CASSRQGPEQYF. CDR3 in DNA: TGTGCCAGCAGCAGACAGGGACCCGAGCAGTACTTC.